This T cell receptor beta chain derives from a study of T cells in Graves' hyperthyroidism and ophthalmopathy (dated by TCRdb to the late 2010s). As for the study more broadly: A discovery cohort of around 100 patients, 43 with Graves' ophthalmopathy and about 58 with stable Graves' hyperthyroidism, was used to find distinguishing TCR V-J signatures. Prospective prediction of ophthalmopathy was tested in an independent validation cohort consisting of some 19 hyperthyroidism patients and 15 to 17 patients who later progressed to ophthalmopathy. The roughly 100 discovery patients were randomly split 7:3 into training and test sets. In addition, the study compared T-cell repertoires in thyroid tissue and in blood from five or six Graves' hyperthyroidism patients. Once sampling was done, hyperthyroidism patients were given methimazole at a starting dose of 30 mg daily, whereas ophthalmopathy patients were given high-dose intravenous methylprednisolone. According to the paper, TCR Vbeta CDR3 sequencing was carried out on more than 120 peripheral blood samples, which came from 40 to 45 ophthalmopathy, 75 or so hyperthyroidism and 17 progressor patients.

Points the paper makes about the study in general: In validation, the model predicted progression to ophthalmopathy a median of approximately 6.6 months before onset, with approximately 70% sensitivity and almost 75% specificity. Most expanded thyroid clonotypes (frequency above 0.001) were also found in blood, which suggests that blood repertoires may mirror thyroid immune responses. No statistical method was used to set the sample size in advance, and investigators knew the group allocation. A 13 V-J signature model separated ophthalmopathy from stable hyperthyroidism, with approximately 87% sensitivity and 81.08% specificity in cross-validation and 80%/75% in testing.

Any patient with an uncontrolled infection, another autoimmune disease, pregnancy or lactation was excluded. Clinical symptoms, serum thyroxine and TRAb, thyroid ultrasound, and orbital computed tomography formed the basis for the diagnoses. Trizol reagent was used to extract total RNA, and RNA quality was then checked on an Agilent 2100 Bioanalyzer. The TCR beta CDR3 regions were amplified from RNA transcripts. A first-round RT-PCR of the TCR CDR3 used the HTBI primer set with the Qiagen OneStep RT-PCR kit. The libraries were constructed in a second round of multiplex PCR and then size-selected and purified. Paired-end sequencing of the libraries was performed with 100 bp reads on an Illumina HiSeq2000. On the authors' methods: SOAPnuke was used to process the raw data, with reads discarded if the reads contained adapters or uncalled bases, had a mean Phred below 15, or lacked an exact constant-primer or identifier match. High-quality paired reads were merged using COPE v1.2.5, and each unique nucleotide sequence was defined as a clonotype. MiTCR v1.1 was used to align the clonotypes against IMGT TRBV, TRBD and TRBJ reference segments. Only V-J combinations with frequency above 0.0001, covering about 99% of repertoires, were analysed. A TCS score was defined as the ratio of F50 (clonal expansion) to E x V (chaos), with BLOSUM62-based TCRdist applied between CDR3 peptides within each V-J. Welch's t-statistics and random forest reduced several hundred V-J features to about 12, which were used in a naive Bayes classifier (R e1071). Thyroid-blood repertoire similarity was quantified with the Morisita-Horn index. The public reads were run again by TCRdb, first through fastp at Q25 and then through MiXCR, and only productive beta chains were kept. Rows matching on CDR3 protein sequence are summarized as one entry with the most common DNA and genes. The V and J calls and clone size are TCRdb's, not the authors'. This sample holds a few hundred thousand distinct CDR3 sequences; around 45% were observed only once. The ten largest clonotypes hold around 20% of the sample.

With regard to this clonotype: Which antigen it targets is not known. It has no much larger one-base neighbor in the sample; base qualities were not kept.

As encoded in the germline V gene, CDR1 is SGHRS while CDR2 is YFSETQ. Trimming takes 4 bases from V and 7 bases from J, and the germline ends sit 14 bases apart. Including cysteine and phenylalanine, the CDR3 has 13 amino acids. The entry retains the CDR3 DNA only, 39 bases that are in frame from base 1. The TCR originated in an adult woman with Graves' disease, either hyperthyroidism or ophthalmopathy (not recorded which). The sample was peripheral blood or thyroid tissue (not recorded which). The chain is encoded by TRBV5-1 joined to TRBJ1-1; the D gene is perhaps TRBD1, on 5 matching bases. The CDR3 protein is CASSPRTPNEAFF. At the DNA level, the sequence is TGCGCCAGCAGCCCAAGGACACCGAATGAAGCTTTCTTT.